The 30 T cell receptor beta chains given below trace back to one sample, sequenced in a study of cytomegalovirus exposure and HLA in healthy donors. This PCR relied on a set of 60 Vbeta primers and 13 Jbeta primers. The data were produced by immunoSEQ multiplex PCR, yet TCRdb's version contains in-frame clones alone and is incomplete. In the table there are approximately 150,000 clones, 68% of which are singletons. Sequenced sample: PBMCs. These receptor sequences come from a young man in good health and CMV-seropositive.

This chain links TRBV6-5 with TRBJ1-2; 7 nucleotides line up with TRBD1. Germline V gives CDR1 MNHEY, CDR2 SVGAGI. The CDR3 runs 13 residues. The V and J ends lost 0 bases and 6 bases, in that order; junction bases with no gene match: 1. The CDR3 coding sequence is TGTGCCAGCAGTTACTCTGGGACAGATGGCTACACCTTC. Residues: CASSYSGTDGYTF.

The sample holds a few counts of this clone. The chain carries TRBV11-2 and TRBJ2-5, with 10 bases aligning to TRBD1. Trimming cost V 2 bases and J 2 bases; bases outside gene matches: 5. CDR1 SGHAT and CDR2 FQNNGV come from the germline V gene. The CDR3 covers 16 residues. CDR3 loop: CASSLLGTGVQETQYF. The CDR3 bases are TGTGCCAGCAGCTTACTTGGGACAGGGGTTCAAGAGACCCAGTACTTC. The variable domain in full, with the rest retrieved from reference TRBV11-2 and TRBJ2-5, is EAGVAQSPRYKIIEKRQSVAFWCNPISGHATLYWYQQILGQGPKLLIQFQNNGVVDDSQLPKDRFSAERLKGVDSTLKIQPAKLEDSAVYLCASSLLGTGVQETQYFGPGTRLLVL.

The V call is TRBV7-9, the J call TRBJ1-2; 7 positions match TRBD1. The CDR3 runs 15 residues. CDR1 is SEHNR and CDR2 is FQNEAQ in the germline V gene (reference sequence). With 5 bases clipped from V and 4 bases from J, the junction kept 10 bases outside the gene matches. The DNA for the CDR3 is TGTGCCAGCAGCCCTACGACAGGGCAGCTCTATGGCTACACCTTC. It specifies CASSPTTGQLYGYTF.

This chain uses TRBV7-2 with TRBJ2-7, with 11 bases matching TRBD2. The CDR3 runs to 17 residues. V trimming: 5 bases; J trimming: 5 bases; junction bases outside the gene matches: 14. The germline CDR1 and CDR2 sequences are SGHTA and FQGNSA. The CDR3, as DNA: TGTGCCAGCAGCATAATAGCGGGAGGGCTACTTATGAACGAGCAGTACTTC. Its protein product is CASSIIAGGLLMNEQYF.

This clone was counted only a few times. The chain couples TRBV5-4 to TRBJ2-7; TRBD2 aligns across 7 bases. The germline V gene has CDR1 SGHNT and CDR2 YYREEE (reference sequence). Germline trimming cut 4 bases from V and 2 bases from J; bases unmatched to any gene: 12. The CDR3 is 16 amino acids. This CDR3 reads CASSKPGASGPYEQYF. The CDR3 nucleotides read TGTGCCAGCAGCAAACCCGGGGCTAGCGGTCCCTACGAGCAGTACTTC.

The table lists this clone with a few counts. The chain has TRBV30 and TRBJ2-5, with 12 bases that match TRBD2. V shed 8 bases, J shed 7 bases, and the junction held 8 bases outside the gene matches. The germline CDR1 and CDR2 sequences are GTSNPN and SVGIG (reference sequence). The CDR3 totals 13 residues. CDR3 amino acids: CAGLAGWAGTQYF. The CDR3 nucleotides are TGTGCCGGACTAGCGGGGTGGGCAGGGACCCAGTACTTC.

This chain connects TRBV9 to TRBJ1-1; tentative D call: TRBD1 (5 bases). Deletions cut 1 base from V and 4 bases from J, with 11 bases between. The CDR3 spans 14 residues. Per germline, CDR1 SGDLS and CDR2 YYNGEE. The CDR3 DNA reads TGTGCCAGCAGCGTACAGGGTTTCGGCACTGAAGCTTTCTTT. This translates into CASSVQGFGTEAFF.

Written as DNA, the CDR3 is TGTGCCAGCAGTTCAAGCGGGAGTGCTATAGAGACCCAGTACTTC. It encodes CASSSSGSAIETQYF. The V call is TRBV28, the J call TRBJ2-5; 8 bases fit TRBD2. The CDR3 extends over 15 amino acids. With 4 bases clipped from V and 4 bases from J, the junction kept 8 bases outside the gene matches. Looked up from germline, CDR1 is MDHEN and CDR2 is SYDVKM.

V gene TRBV11-1 combines with J gene TRBJ2-7; 10 bases agree with TRBD1. Germline CDR1 reads SGHAT; CDR2 reads FQDESV (reference sequence). V lost 5 bases to trimming and J lost 5 bases; unmatched junction nucleotides: 12. There are 16 residues in the CDR3. CDR3 sequence: CASSRFPGQGKDEQYF. The CDR3 region has the DNA TGTGCCAGCAGCCGTTTTCCGGGACAGGGGAAGGACGAGCAGTACTTC.

This chain links TRBV27 with TRBJ2-7; TRBD2 aligns across 9 bases. Germline V gene data show CDR1 as MNHEY and CDR2 as SMNVEV (reference sequence). This CDR3 comprises 15 residues. V gave up 4 bases and J gave up 6 bases; unmatched junction bases: 10. CDR3 protein: CASSSAGGPGREQYF. CDR3 bases: TGTGCCAGCAGTTCCGCGGGAGGGCCGGGTCGCGAGCAGTACTTC.

This sequence joins TRBV10-3 and TRBJ2-7; the D gene is possibly TRBD1 (6 bases). V was cut by 0 bases and J by 0 bases, with 12 bases left in between. The germline V gene has CDR1 ENHRY and CDR2 SYGVKD. The CDR3 consists of 16 residues. CDR3 sequence (DNA): TGTGCCATCAGTGAGTCTCGGACAGAAAGCTCCTACGAGCAGTACTTC. Amino acids: CAISESRTESSYEQYF.

The J gene is TRBJ1-1, the V gene TRBV12-5; 7 nucleotides match TRBD1. Germline trimming cut 6 bases from V and 0 bases from J; bases unmatched to any gene: 4. This CDR3 region has 14 residues. Germline V lookup: CDR1 LGHNT, CDR2 FRNRAP. This chain's CDR3 is CASGEGTVNTEAFF. The CDR3 coding sequence is TGTGCTAGTGGGGAAGGGACAGTGAACACTGAAGCTTTCTTT. The entire variable domain, with the rest obtained from reference TRBV12-5 and TRBJ1-1, is as follows: DARVTQTPRHKVTEMGQEVTMRCQPILGHNTVFWYRQTMMQGLELLAYFRNRAPLDDSGMPKDRFSAEMPDATLATLKIQPSEPRDSAVYFCASGEGTVNTEAFFGQGTRLTVV.

The chain carries TRBV7-9 and TRBJ2-7, with 7 nucleotides matching TRBD2. Germline V CDR1 and CDR2: SEHNR, FQNEAQ (reference sequence). The length of the CDR3 is 15 residues. Losses at the gene ends were 4 bases for V and 2 bases for J; bases not matched to a gene: 8. CDR3: CASSSLGGGPYEQYF. The CDR3 DNA sequence: TGTGCCAGCAGCTCCCTCGGGGGAGGGCCCTACGAGCAGTACTTC.

This clone was seen a few times. The chain has TRBV27 and TRBJ2-5; 7 positions match TRBD2. The trim removed 7 bases at V and 1 base at J, leaving 9 bases unmatched. The CDR3 extends over 15 amino acids. Germline V gene sequence: CDR1 MNHEY, CDR2 SMNVEV (reference sequence). The CDR3 is CASTPRGRGQETQYF. CDR3 DNA sequence: TGTGCCAGCACCCCGCGGGGGAGGGGCCAAGAGACCCAGTACTTC.

The CDR3 nucleotides read TGTGCCAGCAGCTATCAGAACACAGATACGCAGTATTTT. It codes for CASSYQNTDTQYF. The rearrangement joins TRBV7-2 to TRBJ2-3; D gene unclear. Germline CDR1 and CDR2: SGHTA and FQGNSA. Trimming took 4 bases from V and 2 from J, leaving 7 bases between them. The length of the CDR3 is 13 residues.

Only a few counts were recorded for this clone. The chain recombines TRBV10-3 with TRBJ2-7; 7 bases match TRBD2. This CDR3 comprises 12 residues. V lost 4 bases and J lost 7; bases outside the gene matches: 4. CDR1 and CDR2 (germline): ENHRY, SYGVKD. DNA for the CDR3: TGTGCCATCAGTGTCGGACTAGGGGAGCAGTACTTC. This translates into CAISVGLGEQYF.

Only one count was recorded for this clone. The chain combines TRBV28 with TRBJ2-7, with D maybe TRBD1 (6 bases). This CDR3 is built from 15 residues. Germline CDR1 reads MDHEN; CDR2 reads SYDVKM. V was clipped by 6 bases and J by 5 bases, with 20 bases between them. The CDR3 DNA reads TGTGCCAGCAGCTCAGGACAGACGATTCCTCACGAGCAGTACTTC. Translating it yields CASSSGQTIPHEQYF.

V and J are TRBV9 and TRBJ2-1, with 8 bases that match TRBD2. V trimming: 1 base; J trimming: 8 bases; junction bases outside the gene matches: 8. Germline loops: CDR1 SGDLS, CDR2 YYNGEE. This CDR3 is built from 15 residues. The CDR3 region has the DNA TGTGCCAGCAGCGTACTGAGCGGGAGTATGTATGAGCAGTTCTTC. Translation: CASSVLSGSMYEQFF.

The V and J genes are TRBV6-5 and TRBJ1-1, with D unclear. With 2 bases removed from V and 6 bases from J, the gap between germline ends came to 4 bases. The germline CDR1 and CDR2 sequences are MNHEY and SVGAGI. The CDR3 runs to 11 residues. The CDR3 DNA reads TGTGCCAGCAGTTACCCTTCTGAAGCTTTCTTT. Protein product: CASSYPSEAFF.

V usage is TRBV19 and J usage is TRBJ2-6; 8 nucleotides line up with TRBD1. The V segment lost 1 base and the J segment 1 base; nucleotides outside the gene matches: 6. CDR1 and CDR2 from the germline V gene are LNHDA and SQIVND (reference sequence). This CDR3 spans 18 amino acids. The CDR3 protein is CASSIGTGGYSGANVLTF. In DNA form, the CDR3 reads TGTGCCAGTAGTATAGGAACAGGGGGATATTCTGGGGCCAACGTCCTGACTTTC.

V and J are TRBV4-1 and TRBJ2-5; D possibly corresponds to TRBD2 (6 bases). Germline lookup yields CDR1 MGHRA and CDR2 YSYEKL. Trimming stripped 1 base from V and 4 bases from J, with 16 bases between. The CDR3 is 16 residues long. In nucleotides, the CDR3 is TGCGCCAGCAGCCAAGCCGAGACTAGTTTTAGAGAGACCCAGTACTTC. It codes for CASSQAETSFRETQYF.

The chain couples TRBV27 to TRBJ2-4, with TRBD2 identical over 7 bases. The CDR3 spans 14 residues. The germline gives CDR1 MNHEY, CDR2 SMNVEV (reference sequence). Trimming took 0 bases from V and 8 from J; bases not matched to a gene: 4. The CDR3 coding sequence is TGTGCCAGCAGTTTATCGGGCGGGAGTGACATTCAGTACTTC. This translates into CASSLSGGSDIQYF.

The rearrangement joins TRBV27 to TRBJ2-7; 14 nucleotides match TRBD2. J was trimmed by 3 bases and V by 5 bases; bases with no gene match: 9. Germline CDR1 MNHEY, CDR2 SMNVEV (reference sequence). The CDR3 loop spans 17 amino acids. In DNA form, the CDR3 reads TGTGCCAGCAGTCTCGGGACTAGCGGGAGAACCGTCTACGAGCAGTACTTC. This sequence encodes CASSLGTSGRTVYEQYF.

V usage is TRBV7-9 and J usage is TRBJ2-3, with 10 bases fitting TRBD1. The germline V gene encodes CDR1 SEHNR and CDR2 FQNEAQ (reference sequence). The CDR3 is 17 amino acids. The J segment lost 4 bases and the V segment lost 3 bases, leaving 10 bases of the junction unmatched. CDR3 loop: CASSFTAGTGAADTQYF. The CDR3 DNA sequence: TGTGCCAGCAGCTTCACGGCCGGGACAGGGGCGGCAGATACGCAGTATTTT. Together with reference TRBV7-9 and TRBJ2-3, the CDR3 gives the full variable domain: DTGVSQNPRHKITKRGQNVTFRCDPISEHNRLYWYRQTLGQGPEFLTYFQNEAQLEKSRLLSDRFSAERPKGSFSTLEIQRTEQGDSAMYLCASSFTAGTGAADTQYFGPGTRLTVL.

The gene calls are TRBV5-4 and TRBJ1-5; 12 nucleotides agree with TRBD1. V lost 4 bases to trimming and J lost 0 bases; unmatched junction nucleotides: 11. Germline CDR1 is SGHNT and CDR2 is YYREEE (reference sequence). The CDR3 is 19 amino acids. The CDR3 sequence is CASSATGTGGISSNQPQHF. Here the CDR3 DNA reads TGTGCCAGCAGCGCAACCGGGACAGGGGGCATTAGTAGCAATCAGCCCCAGCATTTT.

In this sample, this clone turned up a few times. This sequence joins TRBV11-3 and TRBJ1-1; 7 nucleotides align to TRBD1. The CDR3 is 13 residues long. V lost 5 bases to trimming and J lost 1 base; unmatched junction nucleotides: 1. Germline CDR1 and CDR2: SGHNT and YENEEA. CDR3: CASSRDRNTEAFF. Here the CDR3 DNA reads TGTGCCAGCAGCCGGGACAGGAACACTGAAGCTTTCTTT. Full variable domain (missing parts from reference TRBV11-3 and TRBJ1-1): EAGVVQSPRYKIIEKKQPVAFWCNPISGHNTLYWYLQNLGQGPELLIRYENEEAVDDSQLPKDRFSAERLKGVDSTLKIQPAELGDSAVYLCASSRDRNTEAFFGQGTRLTVV.

The chain links TRBV7-8 to TRBJ2-7; the match to TRBD1 covers 8 bases. There are 15 residues in the CDR3. J gave up 3 bases and V 1 base, and 5 bases lay outside the gene matches. Germline V gene sequence: CDR1 SGHVS, CDR2 FQNEAQ. Here the CDR3 DNA reads TGTGCCAGCAGCTTAGGACAGGGGAATCTCTACGAGCAGTACTTC. Its translation: CASSLGQGNLYEQYF.

The CDR3 nucleotides are TGTGCCAGCAGCTTAGGTGGACAGGGGTTGGACGAGCAGTACTTC. This gives the protein CASSLGGQGLDEQYF. The chain joins TRBV7-9 to TRBJ2-7; TRBD1 matches 9 bases. CDR1 and CDR2 (germline): SEHNR, FQNEAQ (reference sequence). CDR3 size: 15 residues. Unmatched junction bases numbered 6, after V lost 1 base and J lost 5 bases.

The V and J genes are TRBV27 and TRBJ2-1; D ambiguous. The V and J ends lost 3 bases and 6 bases respectively, with 6 bases between them. The germline CDR1 and CDR2 sequences are MNHEY and SMNVEV (reference sequence). CDR3 length: 12 amino acids. CDR3 coding DNA: TGTGCCAGCAGTTTTGGAGCCAATGAGCAGTTCTTC. The encoded protein is CASSFGANEQFF.

The CDR3 bases are TGTGCCAGCAGCATACAGGGCGGTACTGAAGCTTTCTTT. It translates to CASSIQGGTEAFF. The chain carries TRBV7-3 and TRBJ1-1; a weak D match, TRBD1 (6 bases). The V end lost 5 bases, the J end lost 5 bases, and 12 bases lay between the germline ends. Per the germline V gene, CDR1 is SGHTA and CDR2 is FQGTGA. The CDR3 runs 13 residues.